The 12 T cell receptor beta chains below were found in one sample sequenced in a study of blood T cells in healthy people across ages. For the second PCR, which ran for 7 to 11 cycles, a sample-barcoded 5' primer and a J-beta primer mix were used. One entry per CDR3 protein, called by TCRdb with MiXCR from the 5' RACE reads. The sample has about 1 million distinct CDR3 sequences, less than 50% seen once. Material for sequencing was blood. The receptor set was obtained from a woman aged 60 to 75 in good health.

The CDR3 DNA follows: TGCGCCAGCAGCCAGACGGGAACTAGACCCCAAGAGACCCAGTACTTC. This translates into CASSQTGTRPQETQYF. The chain joins TRBV4-1 to TRBJ2-5; D perhaps matches TRBD2 (5 bases). The V gene's germline CDR1 is MGHRA and CDR2 YSYEKL. Trimming shortened V by 3 bases and J by 1 base, and 15 bases separated the two germline ends. This CDR3 has 16 residues.

The chain links TRBV15 to TRBJ2-3; possible D gene TRBD2, 5 bases. V was shortened by 2 bases and J by 2 bases, with 17 bases between the two germline ends. CDR3 length: 17 residues. Germline assignment: CDR1 LNHNV and CDR2 YYDKDF (reference sequence). The CDR3 DNA reads TGTGCCACCAGCAGATCGATACTAGTAGATAACACAGATACGCAGTATTTT. This gives the protein CATSRSILVDNTDTQYF.

This clonotype was recorded many times. This chain uses TRBV7-2 with TRBJ2-7, with 9 bases that match TRBD2. V trimming: 4 bases; J trimming: 4 bases; junction bases outside the gene matches: 8. Germline-derived CDR1 and CDR2 are SGHTA and FQGNSA. The CDR3 is made up of 15 amino acids. The CDR3 DNA reads as TGTGCCAGCAGCTCTTCCGCGGGAGGGAATTACGAGCAGTACTTC. Translating it yields CASSSSAGGNYEQYF.

This clonotype was seen more than once but under ten times. The rearrangement joins TRBV7-9 to TRBJ2-1; a possible D gene is TRBD1 (6 bases). The germline V gene has CDR1 SEHNR and CDR2 FQNEAQ (reference sequence). The CDR3 runs 14 residues. Trimming removed 8 bases at V and 6 bases at J, with 17 bases between. CDR3 sequence reads: CASSLGLGANEQFF. In DNA, the CDR3 is TGTGCCAGCTCGCTCGGTCTGGGGGCCAATGAGCAGTTCTTC.

The chain uses TRBV29-1 and TRBJ1-3; D gene uncertain. The germline V gene has CDR1 SQVTM and CDR2 ANQGSEA. The V and J ends lost 7 bases and 6 bases respectively, with 19 bases between them. This CDR3 is built from 14 residues. CDR3 nucleotide sequence: TGCAGCGCCGTAGGGTCGGCCTGGGAAAACACCATATATTTT. Translated, it gives CSAVGSAWENTIYF.

This chain links TRBV29-1 with TRBJ2-7; perhaps TRBD1 as D (6 bases). This CDR3 is built from 13 residues. Per germline, CDR1 SQVTM and CDR2 ANQGSEA. The V end was cut by 4 bases, the J end by 4 bases, with 14 bases between. CDR3 loop: CSVGTAVGYEQYF. CDR3 DNA sequence: TGCAGCGTTGGGACAGCCGTTGGGTACGAGCAGTACTTC.

The chain carries TRBV27 and TRBJ2-3; TRBD2 might be the D (5 bases). There are 14 residues in the CDR3. Trimming shortened V by 7 bases and J by 4 bases, and 15 bases separated the two germline ends. The germline gives CDR1 MNHEY, CDR2 SMNVEV (reference sequence). The CDR3 reads CASKTRDRADTQYF. Here the CDR3 DNA reads TGTGCCAGCAAGACCCGGGATCGCGCAGATACGCAGTATTTT.

The chain recombines TRBV25-1 with TRBJ2-2, with D possibly called TRBD1 or TRBD2 (5 bases each). V lost 1 base and J lost 4, with 13 bases in between. Germline V gives CDR1 MGHDK, CDR2 SYGVNS. The CDR3 runs to 16 residues. CDR3: CASSELNGALTGELFF. Written as DNA, the CDR3 is TGTGCCAGCAGTGAATTAAACGGGGCTCTCACCGGGGAGCTGTTTTTT. The variable domain in full, completed from reference TRBV25-1 and TRBJ2-2, reads EADIYQTPRYLVIGTGKKITLECSQTMGHDKMYWYQQDPGMELHLIHYSYGVNSTEKGDLSSESTVSRIRTEHFPLTLESARPSHTSQYLCASSELNGALTGELFFGEGSRLTVL.

Notes on this clonotype: Sequence at one end of the junction differs from germline and may be a read error. This sequence joins TRBV20-1 and TRBJ2-1, with TRBD1 identical over 9 bases. Germline CDR1 reads DFQATT; CDR2 reads SNEGSKA (reference sequence). The CDR3 sequence is 16 residues long. The CDR3 DNA is TGCAGTGCTCTAACCTCCCGGGACAGGGCGGGAAATGAGCAGTTCTTT. It specifies CSALTSRDRAGNEQFF.

This clonotype came up a few times. The gene calls are TRBV27 and TRBJ2-1, with a tentative D call TRBD2 (6 bases). The CDR3 spans 14 residues. Between the trimmed V and J ends, which lost 3 bases and 7 bases, there was a span of 13 bases. Germline assignment: CDR1 MNHEY and CDR2 SMNVEV (reference sequence). The CDR3 coding sequence is TGTGCCAGCAGTTTGGGGGAGGCTTGGAATGAGCAGTTCTTC. The encoded protein is CASSLGEAWNEQFF.

The chain combines TRBV29-1 with TRBJ1-2; possibly TRBD1 for D (5 bases). Trimming took 4 bases from V and 12 from J, leaving 18 bases between them. The germline gives CDR1 SQVTM, CDR2 ANQGSEA. The CDR3 consists of 12 residues. The CDR3: CSVVGGIGGHTF. In DNA, the CDR3 is TGCAGCGTTGTCGGGGGAATTGGCGGCCACACCTTC.

This chain joins TRBV28 and TRBJ2-1; 8 positions agree with TRBD2. CDR1 and CDR2 (germline): MDHEN, SYDVKM. Trimming cost V 6 bases and J 10 bases; bases outside gene matches: 8. The CDR3 extends over 13 amino acids. DNA of the CDR3: TGTGCCAGCAGACTTAGCGGGACGTCCGAGCAGTTCTTC. This sequence encodes CASRLSGTSEQFF.